This entry lists 18 T cell receptor beta chains sequenced from one sample in a study of shared clonotypes between healthy human individuals. Data came from immunoSEQ multiplex PCR; TCRdb stores just in-frame clones and leaves some out. The repertoire includes 2 million to 2.5 million clones, over 85% of them detected once, and 0.13% sits in the top ten. The sequenced material came from naive CD4+ T cells sorted from blood. Noted subset: CD45RA+ positively selected. Source of these receptors: a man in his late teens or twenties in good health.

J is TRBJ2-3 and V is TRBV5-1, with TRBD2 identical over 11 bases. Looked up from germline, CDR1 is SGHRS and CDR2 is YFSETQ. Losses at the gene ends were 4 bases for V and 1 base for J; bases not matched to a gene: 5. The CDR3 contains 16 residues. The CDR3 protein is CASSPQLAGGTDTQYF. The CDR3 region has the DNA TGCGCCAGCAGCCCCCAACTAGCGGGAGGCACAGATACGCAGTATTTT.

Comments on this clone: Other DNA sequences of this sample code for an identical CDR3. The chain joins TRBV18 to TRBJ2-7, with TRBD1 matching 8 bases. CDR3 size: 13 residues. Germline V gene data show CDR1 as KGHSH and CDR2 as LQKENI. Trimming removed 4 bases from V and 3 bases from J; junction bases left unmatched: 2. In nucleotides, the CDR3 is TGTGCCAGCTCACTCGGACAGGGCTACGAGCAGTACTTC. Encoded protein: CASSLGQGYEQYF.

This rearrangement joins TRBV6-5 to TRBJ1-6; 8 bases are shared with TRBD1. The germline gives CDR1 MNHEY, CDR2 SVGAGI. V shed 11 bases and J 6 bases; nucleotides not matched to a gene: 6. The CDR3 sequence is 13 residues long. CDR3 nucleotide sequence: TGTGCCTCGAAAGGACAGGGTAATTCACCCCTCCACTTT. This translates into CASKGQGNSPLHF.

The rearrangement uses TRBV11-3 and TRBJ2-1, with TRBD2 matching over 7 bases. CDR3 length: 12 residues. V was clipped by 5 bases and J by 9 bases; unmatched bases: 4. Per germline, CDR1 SGHNT and CDR2 YENEEA. The CDR3 is CASSPAGFEQFF. The CDR3 coding sequence is TGTGCCAGCAGCCCAGCGGGATTTGAGCAGTTCTTC.

The chain couples TRBV25-1 to TRBJ1-5; possibly TRBD1 for D (5 bases). The germline V gene encodes CDR1 MGHDK and CDR2 SYGVNS. The CDR3 contains 15 residues. Trimming took 2 bases from V and 3 from J, leaving 11 bases between them. CDR3 in amino acids: CASSEGGGANQPQHF. The DNA of the CDR3 is TGTGCCAGCAGTGAAGGTGGGGGAGCCAATCAGCCCCAGCATTTT.

To note about this clone: Other DNA sequences of this sample code for an identical CDR3. The chain carries TRBV6-1 and TRBJ1-5; no firm D call. V was pared by 5 bases and J by 7 bases, with 6 bases between. The CDR3 runs to 11 residues. The V gene's germline CDR1 is MNHNS and CDR2 SASEGT. The CDR3 is CASSSGQPQHF. CDR3 coding DNA: TGTGCCAGCAGTTCGGGACAGCCCCAGCATTTT.

The chain links TRBV2 to TRBJ2-7; tentative D call: TRBD1 (6 bases). Trimming stripped 2 bases from V and 2 bases from J, with 10 bases between. The CDR3 runs to 14 residues. The germline V gene has CDR1 SNHLY and CDR2 FYNNEI. The CDR3 nucleotides are TGTGCCAGCAGTGAATATCGACAGGCCTACGAGCAGTACTTC. It is translated as CASSEYRQAYEQYF.

The chain joins TRBV14 to TRBJ2-5, with 7 nucleotides matching TRBD2. The CDR3 totals 15 residues. V lost 0 bases and J lost 4; bases outside the gene matches: 5. Germline assignment: CDR1 SGHDN and CDR2 FVKESK. The CDR3 sequence: CASSQDGGLTETQYF. Here the CDR3 DNA reads TGTGCCAGCAGCCAAGACGGGGGGTTGACAGAGACCCAGTACTTC.

V is TRBV7-8 and J is TRBJ2-7; D is ambiguous. Germline-derived CDR1 and CDR2 are SGHVS and FQNEAQ. This CDR3 is built from 13 residues. The ends were cut back, 6 bases at V and 7 bases at J, with 16 bases in the middle. DNA for the CDR3: TGTGCCAGCAGTCAGGCTCTAGGGTGGGAGCAGTACTTC. Translated, it gives CASSQALGWEQYF.

The chain combines TRBV19 with TRBJ2-5; TRBD1 aligns across 7 bases. The CDR3 sequence is 13 residues long. V gave up 5 bases and J gave up 5 bases; unmatched junction bases: 5. Per germline, CDR1 LNHDA and CDR2 SQIVND (reference sequence). As DNA, the CDR3 is TGTGCCAGTAGTCTGACAGGGCGGGAGACCCAGTACTTC. Its protein product is CASSLTGRETQYF.

V and J are TRBV7-6 and TRBJ2-4, with 13 bases identical to TRBD2. From germline, CDR1 is SGHVS and CDR2 FNYEAQ. The CDR3 is 18 amino acids. Trimming at V came to 0 bases and at J to 0 bases, leaving 2 bases not matched to a gene. Written as DNA, the CDR3 is TGTGCCAGCAGCTTAGCACTAGCGGGAGGGCTAGCCAAAAACATTCAGTACTTC. It codes for CASSLALAGGLAKNIQYF.

This chain links TRBV7-5 with TRBJ2-7; whether TRBD1, the table's D call, matches the DNA was not checked. TRBV7-5 is a listed pseudogene. The CDR3 has 16 amino acids. CDR3 residues: CARSLPARGESYEQYF. DNA of the CDR3: TGTGCCAGAAGCTTACCCGCCAGGGGCGAGTCCTACGAGCAGTACTTC.

V usage is TRBV11-1 and J usage is TRBJ1-5; no clear D gene. Per germline, CDR1 SGHAT and CDR2 FQDESV (reference sequence). This CDR3 is built from 13 residues. Trimming left V 2 bases short and J 5 bases short, with 7 bases between. This chain's CDR3 is CASSLTGDQPQHF. The DNA for the CDR3 is TGTGCCAGCAGCTTAACTGGGGATCAGCCCCAGCATTTT.

This chain uses TRBV6-5 with TRBJ1-4, with D perhaps matching TRBD1 (5 bases). Deletions cut 11 bases from V and 8 bases from J, with 15 bases between. The germline V gene has CDR1 MNHEY and CDR2 SVGAGI. The CDR3 runs 12 residues. The DNA for the CDR3 is TGTGCCGCGGGGCCATCGGTGGAAAAACTGTTTTTT. This encodes CAAGPSVEKLFF.

This chain connects TRBV28 to TRBJ1-2; 9 bases align to TRBD1. CDR1 is MDHEN, CDR2 SYDVKM, per germline. J gave up 5 bases and V 7 bases, and 8 bases lay outside the gene matches. The CDR3 has 14 residues. CDR3 amino acids: CASTPGDRVYGYTF. Written as DNA, the CDR3 is TGTGCCAGCACCCCTGGGGACAGGGTGTATGGCTACACCTTC.

In its sample, this clone was seen once. Its ends do not fully match the called genes, so a read error is possible. The chain couples TRBV10-1 to TRBJ2-5; D may correspond to TRBD1 or TRBD2 (7 bases each). CDR1 is WNHNN, CDR2 SYGVQD, per germline (reference sequence). CDR3 length equals 16 residues. The CDR3 spells CASSSQGGAMQETQYF. The CDR3 nucleotides read TGTGCCAGCAGTTCCCAGGGGGGGGCGATGCAGGAGACCCAGTACTTC.

DNA of the CDR3: TGTGCCAGCAGCGTAGCCGGGTTAGCGGGGTTCCAAGAGACCCAGTACTTC. Translation gives CASSVAGLAGFQETQYF. This rearrangement joins TRBV9 to TRBJ2-5; 8 positions agree with TRBD2. V was clipped by 0 bases and J by 1 base; unmatched bases: 8. Germline CDR1 SGDLS, CDR2 YYNGEE. This CDR3 has 17 amino acids.

The CDR3: CAWSASDREGEKLFF. Written as DNA, the CDR3 is TGTGCCTGGAGTGCCTCGGACAGGGAGGGCGAAAAACTGTTTTTT. V usage is TRBV30 and J usage is TRBJ1-4; TRBD1 matches at 8 bases. The length of the CDR3 is 15 residues. The ends lost 1 base at V and 8 bases at J; junction bases unmatched: 9. CDR1 and CDR2 (germline): GTSNPN, SVGIG (reference sequence).